Below, 22 T cell receptor beta chains from the same sample are listed, as sequenced in a study of blood T cell repertoires in COVID-19. This table comes from immunoSEQ multiplex PCR, and its TCRdb copy is limited to in-frame clones, with some not included. The table has approximately 240,000 clones, approximately 83% seen once. The sample was peripheral blood. Receptor source: a woman in her 30s who had recovered from COVID-19.

V gene TRBV11-2 combines with J gene TRBJ2-5; D may be TRBD2 (5 bases). This CDR3 has 14 amino acids. Trimming cost V 5 bases and J 5 bases, with 15 bases left between them. The germline V gene encodes CDR1 SGHAT and CDR2 FQNNGV. The CDR3 sequence: CASSVAGGRETQYF. CDR3 DNA: TGTGCCAGCAGCGTAGCCGGAGGACGGGAGACCCAGTACTTC.

The chain links TRBV19 to TRBJ1-4, with 7 positions matching TRBD1. In germline, CDR1 is LNHDA, CDR2 SQIVND (reference sequence). The V and J ends lost 9 bases and 4 bases, in that order; junction bases with no gene match: 8. The CDR3 extends over 14 amino acids. The CDR3 protein is CASDTGQINEKLFF. CDR3 nucleotides: TGTGCCAGCGACACGGGACAGATTAATGAAAAACTGTTTTTT.

The V gene is TRBV7-6, the J gene TRBJ1-6; 8 nucleotides align to TRBD1. This CDR3 is 17 amino acids long. The V segment lost 2 bases and the J segment 6 bases; nucleotides outside the gene matches: 9. CDR1 SGHVS and CDR2 FNYEAQ come from the germline V gene. The chain's CDR3 is CASSLTQDRGSNSPLHF. The CDR3 DNA follows: TGTGCCAGCAGCTTAACGCAAGACAGGGGCAGTAATTCACCCCTCCACTTT.

V usage is TRBV5-5 and J usage is TRBJ2-6, with D hard to call. CDR3 length: 15 residues. Trimming took off 4 bases at V and 0 bases at J, with 8 bases between the two ends. Germline-derived CDR1 and CDR2 are SGHKS and YYEKEE (reference sequence). CDR3 amino acids: CASSPPFSGANVLTF. The CDR3 DNA is TGTGCCAGCAGCCCCCCGTTCTCTGGGGCCAACGTCCTGACTTTC.

This chain links TRBV10-2 with TRBJ2-3; D may be TRBD2 (5 bases). Trimming removed 7 bases at V and 3 bases at J, with 11 bases between. CDR1 and CDR2 (germline): WSHSY, SAAADI. CDR3 length: 13 residues. The CDR3 nucleotides are TGCGCCAGCAAGGAGGATGGTACAGATACGCAGTATTTT. Its translation: CASKEDGTDTQYF.

This rearrangement joins TRBV21-1 to TRBJ1-2; the table names TRBD1, a call not compared with the DNA. TRBV21-1 is annotated as a pseudogene. The CDR3 extends over 17 amino acids. Here the CDR3 DNA reads TGTGCCAGCGGTGACAAATGGGAGATACAGGGGGCATGTGGCTACACCTTC. It yields the protein CASGDKWEIQGACGYTF.

This clone came up once. Other DNA sequences in this sample translate to the same CDR3. The DNA of the CDR3 is TGCAGCGTCTACCCGGGACAGGGGAACAATGAGCAGTTCTTC. Translated: CSVYPGQGNNEQFF. The chain has TRBV29-1 and TRBJ2-1; TRBD1 aligns across 10 bases. The length of the CDR3 is 14 residues. Trimming took 6 bases from V and 5 from J; bases not matched to a gene: 7. Per germline, CDR1 SQVTM and CDR2 ANQGSEA.

Only a few counts were recorded for this clone. V gene TRBV9 combines with J gene TRBJ1-4; D remains ambiguous. V dropped 4 bases and J dropped 7 bases, with 14 bases sitting between them. The germline V gene has CDR1 SGDLS and CDR2 YYNGEE. The CDR3 is 14 residues long. CDR3 sequence reads: CASSPQGEGEKLFF. The CDR3 coding sequence is TGTGCCAGCAGCCCCCAAGGTGAGGGTGAAAAACTGTTTTTT.

Comments on this clone: Other DNA sequences in the same sample also yield this CDR3. The chain carries TRBV9 and TRBJ2-2, with 8 bases that match TRBD2. In germline, CDR1 is SGDLS, CDR2 YYNGEE. With V trimmed by 1 base and J by 2 bases, 1 base remained unmatched. CDR3 length: 15 amino acids. CDR3 nucleotides: TGTGCCAGCAGCGTAACTAGCGGTAACACCGGGGAGCTGTTTTTT. Its translation is CASSVTSGNTGELFF.

V and J are TRBV5-6 and TRBJ2-7; weak D call: TRBD1 (6 bases). Germline V gene data show CDR1 as SGHDT and CDR2 as YYEEEE. V gave up 4 bases and J gave up 4 bases, with 12 bases separating them. The CDR3 runs 13 residues. The CDR3: CASSPGQIYEQYF. The DNA for the CDR3 is TGTGCCAGCAGCCCAGGACAGATTTACGAGCAGTACTTC.

The CDR3 loop is CASSYSGLAGDEQFF. CDR3 nucleotide sequence: TGTGCCAGCAGTTACTCGGGACTAGCGGGAGATGAGCAGTTCTTC. The chain employs TRBV6-5 and TRBJ2-1, with 14 bases lining up with TRBD2. V lost 0 bases, J lost 8 bases, and 0 bases stayed unmatched. This CDR3 spans 15 amino acids. CDR1 is MNHEY, CDR2 SVGAGI, per germline.

The rearrangement uses TRBV7-9 and TRBJ2-1; 8 bases are a match to TRBD2. The CDR3 is 14 residues long. Trimming took 3 bases from V and 10 from J; bases not matched to a gene: 8. Germline V lookup: CDR1 SEHNR, CDR2 FQNEAQ (reference sequence). The CDR3 region is CASSLPAGVQEQFF. In DNA form, the CDR3 reads TGTGCCAGCAGCTTGCCAGCGGGGGTTCAGGAGCAGTTCTTC.

The rearrangement links TRBV3-1 (or the pseudogene TRBV3-2) to TRBJ1-3, with 9 bases fitting TRBD1. V was clipped by 4 bases and J by 3 bases; unmatched bases: 7. Per germline, CDR1 LGHDT and CDR2 YNNKEL (reference sequence). The CDR3 runs to 16 residues. The CDR3 DNA is TGTGCCAGCAGCCTCCGGGACAGGGTAAATGGAAACACCATATATTTT. This translates into CASSLRDRVNGNTIYF.

This chain connects TRBV2 to TRBJ2-3, with D uncertain. Germline values: CDR1 SNHLY, CDR2 FYNNEI. The V end lost 6 bases, the J end lost 4 bases, and 17 bases lay between the germline ends. The length of the CDR3 is 15 residues. The CDR3, as DNA: TGTGCCAGCAGGGCTACCCGACTCCAGCCAGATACGCAGTATTTT. Translation gives CASRATRLQPDTQYF.

The chain is built from TRBV6-5 and TRBJ1-6, with D possibly TRBD1 on 5 matching bases. Germline CDR1 and CDR2: MNHEY and SVGAGI. V lost 2 bases, J lost 5 bases, and 10 bases lay in between. The length of the CDR3 is 15 residues. This CDR3 is CASSYEGRDNSPLHF. CDR3 sequence (DNA): TGTGCCAGCAGTTACGAGGGGAGGGATAATTCACCCCTCCACTTT.

J is TRBJ2-1 and V is TRBV30, with no clear D. Trimming cost V 0 bases and J 4 bases, with 7 bases left between them. The CDR3 consists of 13 residues. From germline, CDR1 is GTSNPN and CDR2 SVGIG (reference sequence). For the CDR3, the DNA is TGTGCCTGGAGTGTACTGCCGTACAATGAGCAGTTCTTC. It codes for CAWSVLPYNEQFF.

V gene TRBV6-1 combines with J gene TRBJ2-7, with 8 nucleotides matching TRBD1. J was trimmed by 3 bases and V by 3 bases; bases with no gene match: 4. The germline gives CDR1 MNHNS, CDR2 SASEGT. CDR3 length: 14 residues. In DNA form, the CDR3 reads TGTGCCAGCAGTGAGAACAGGGGGATCTACGAGCAGTACTTC. Translation: CASSENRGIYEQYF.

J is TRBJ1-5 and V is TRBV6-5; a possible D gene is TRBD1 (6 bases). Germline CDR1 reads MNHEY; CDR2 reads SVGAGI. Trimming removed 8 bases from V and 6 bases from J, with 14 bases in between. The CDR3 has 13 residues. This CDR3 reads CASANTGFQPQHF. The CDR3 DNA reads as TGTGCCAGCGCAAATACAGGGTTTCAGCCCCAGCATTTT.

The chain has TRBV3-1 (or the pseudogene TRBV3-2) and TRBJ2-1, with 7 bases matching TRBD2. Trimming took 0 bases from V and 9 from J; bases not matched to a gene: 5. Germline assignment: CDR1 LGHDT and CDR2 YNNKEL (reference sequence). The CDR3 spans 14 residues. CDR3 sequence (DNA): TGTGCCAGCAGCCAAGATCCAGCGGGACGTGAGCAGTTCTTC. It translates to CASSQDPAGREQFF.

This rearrangement joins TRBV21-1 to TRBJ2-7; the table names TRBD1, a call not compared with the DNA. TRBV21-1 is a pseudogene segment. The CDR3 contains 20 residues. CDR3 sequence: CASRDRVKEGAAVVSYEQYF. Written as DNA, the CDR3 is TGTGCCAGCCGGGACAGGGTGAAGGAGGGGGCCGCGGTCGTGTCCTACGAGCAGTACTTC.

The chain is built from TRBV27 and TRBJ1-3; 8 bases line up with TRBD1. With 9 bases clipped from V and 3 bases from J, the junction kept 10 bases outside the gene matches. Germline V gives CDR1 MNHEY, CDR2 SMNVEV (reference sequence). This CDR3 comprises 15 residues. The CDR3 loop reads CASALNRGDGNTIYF. The CDR3 DNA is TGTGCCAGTGCCCTAAACAGGGGGGATGGAAACACCATATATTTT.

The CDR3 DNA sequence: TGTGCCAGCAGCCCCAACAACCCACAGGGTTTGGACAATGAGCAGTTCTTC. Protein: CASSPNNPQGLDNEQFF. The V gene is TRBV7-3, the J gene TRBJ2-1; D may be TRBD1 (6 bases). Germline CDR1 reads SGHTA; CDR2 reads FQGTGA. V lost 5 bases and J lost 5, with 22 bases in between. The CDR3 consists of 17 residues.